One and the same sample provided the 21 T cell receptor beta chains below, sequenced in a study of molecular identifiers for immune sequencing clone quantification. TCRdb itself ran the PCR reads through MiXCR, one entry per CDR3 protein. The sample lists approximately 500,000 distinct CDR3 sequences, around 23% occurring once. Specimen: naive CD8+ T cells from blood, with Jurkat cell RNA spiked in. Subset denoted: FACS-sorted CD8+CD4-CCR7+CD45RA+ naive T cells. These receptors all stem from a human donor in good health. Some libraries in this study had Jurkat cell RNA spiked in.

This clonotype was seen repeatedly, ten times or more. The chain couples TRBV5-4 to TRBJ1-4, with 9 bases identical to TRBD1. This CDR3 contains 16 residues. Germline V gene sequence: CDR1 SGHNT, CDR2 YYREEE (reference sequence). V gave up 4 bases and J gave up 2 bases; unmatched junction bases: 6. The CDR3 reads CASSRDRDWTNEKLFF. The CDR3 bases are TGTGCCAGCAGCCGGGACAGGGATTGGACTAATGAAAAACTGTTTTTT.

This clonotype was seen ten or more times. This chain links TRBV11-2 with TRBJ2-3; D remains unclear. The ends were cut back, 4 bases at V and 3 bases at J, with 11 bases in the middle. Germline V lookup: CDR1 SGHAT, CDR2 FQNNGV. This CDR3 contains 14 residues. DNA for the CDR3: TGTGCCAGCAGCTCCCGCCGGGTGACAGATACGCAGTATTTT. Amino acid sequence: CASSSRRVTDTQYF.

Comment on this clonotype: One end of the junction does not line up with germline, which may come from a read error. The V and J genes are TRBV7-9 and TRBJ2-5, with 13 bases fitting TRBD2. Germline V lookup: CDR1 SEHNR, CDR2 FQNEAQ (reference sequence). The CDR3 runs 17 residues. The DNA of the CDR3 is TGTGCCAGCAGCGCCCGGACTAGCGGGGGCAACCACGAGACCCAGTACTTC. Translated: CASSARTSGGNHETQYF.

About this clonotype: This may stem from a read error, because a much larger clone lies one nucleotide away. CDR3 bases: TGTGCCAGCAGCGCCGACAGGGTTACTGAAGCTTTCTTT. It yields the protein CASSADRVTEAFF. The chain is built from TRBV7-9 and TRBJ1-1; 7 nucleotides match TRBD1. The V segment lost 5 bases and the J segment 5 bases; nucleotides outside the gene matches: 5. Germline V lookup: CDR1 SEHNR, CDR2 FQNEAQ (reference sequence). There are 13 residues in the CDR3. Full variable domain (rest looked up from reference TRBV7-9 and TRBJ1-1): DTGVSQNPRHKITKRGQNVTFRCDPISEHNRLYWYRQTLGQGPEFLTYFQNEAQLEKSRLLSDRFSAERPKGSFSTLEIQRTEQGDSAMYLCASSADRVTEAFFGQGTRLTVV.

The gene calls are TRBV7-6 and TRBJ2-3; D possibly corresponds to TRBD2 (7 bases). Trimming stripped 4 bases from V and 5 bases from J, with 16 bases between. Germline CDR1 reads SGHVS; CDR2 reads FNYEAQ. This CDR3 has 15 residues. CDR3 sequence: CASSSLGGAIDTQYF. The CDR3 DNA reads TGTGCCAGCAGCTCCCTGGGGGGGGCAATAGATACGCAGTATTTT. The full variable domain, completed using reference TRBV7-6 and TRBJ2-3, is GAGVSQSPRYKVTKRGQDVALRCDPISGHVSLYWYRQALGQGPEFLTYFNYEAQQDKSGLPNDRFSAERPEGSISTLTIQRTEQRDSAMYRCASSSLGGAIDTQYFGPGTRLTVL.

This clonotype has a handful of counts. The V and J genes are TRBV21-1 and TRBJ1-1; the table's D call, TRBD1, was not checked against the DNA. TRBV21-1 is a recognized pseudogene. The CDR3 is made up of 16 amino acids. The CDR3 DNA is TGTGCCAGCAGCAAAGGAGAGTGGGGCCACTACACTGAAGCTTTCTTT. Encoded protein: CASSKGEWGHYTEAFF.

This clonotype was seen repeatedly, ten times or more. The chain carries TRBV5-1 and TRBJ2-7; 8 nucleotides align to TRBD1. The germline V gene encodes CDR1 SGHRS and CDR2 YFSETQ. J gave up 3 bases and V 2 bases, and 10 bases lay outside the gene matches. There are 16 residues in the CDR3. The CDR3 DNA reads TGCGCCAGCAGCTTATCGTCAGGGGGCGCGATCTACGAGCAGTACTTC. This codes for CASSLSSGGAIYEQYF.

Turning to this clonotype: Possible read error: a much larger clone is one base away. The CDR3 is CASSMCRLLGNTQYF. In DNA form, the CDR3 reads TGTGCCAGCAGCATGTGCCGTTTATTAGGAAATACGCAGTATTTT. The chain recombines TRBV5-3 with TRBJ2-3; D is uncertain. TRBV5-3 is flagged as an ORF with uncertain function. The CDR3 sequence is 15 residues long. V was clipped by 8 bases and J by 7 bases, with 23 bases between them.

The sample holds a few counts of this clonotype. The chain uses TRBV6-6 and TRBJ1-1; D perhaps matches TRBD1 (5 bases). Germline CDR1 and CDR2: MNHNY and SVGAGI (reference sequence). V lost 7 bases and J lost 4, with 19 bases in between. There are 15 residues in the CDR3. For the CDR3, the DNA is TGTGCCAGCACCCTCCACAACCCGGGGGGCACTGAAGCTTTCTTT. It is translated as CASTLHNPGGTEAFF.

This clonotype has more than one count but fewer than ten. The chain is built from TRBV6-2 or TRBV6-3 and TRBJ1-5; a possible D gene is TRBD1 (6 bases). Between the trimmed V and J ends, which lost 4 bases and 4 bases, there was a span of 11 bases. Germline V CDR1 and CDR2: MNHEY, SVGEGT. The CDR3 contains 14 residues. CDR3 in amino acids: CASSFGQPNQPQHF. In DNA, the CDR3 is TGTGCCAGCAGTTTCGGACAGCCTAATCAGCCCCAGCATTTT.

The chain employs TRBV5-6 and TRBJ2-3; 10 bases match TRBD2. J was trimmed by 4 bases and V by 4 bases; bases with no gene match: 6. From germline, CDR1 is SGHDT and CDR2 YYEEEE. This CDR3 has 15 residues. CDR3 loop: CASSMLAGVSDTQYF. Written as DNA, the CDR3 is TGTGCCAGCAGCATGCTAGCGGGAGTATCAGATACGCAGTATTTT.

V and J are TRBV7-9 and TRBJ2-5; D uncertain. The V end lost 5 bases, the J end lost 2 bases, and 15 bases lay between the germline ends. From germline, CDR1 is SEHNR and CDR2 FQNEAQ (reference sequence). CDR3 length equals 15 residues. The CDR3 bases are TGTGCCAGCAGCAGCAGTGGGGAAAAACAAGAGACCCAGTACTTC. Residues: CASSSSGEKQETQYF.

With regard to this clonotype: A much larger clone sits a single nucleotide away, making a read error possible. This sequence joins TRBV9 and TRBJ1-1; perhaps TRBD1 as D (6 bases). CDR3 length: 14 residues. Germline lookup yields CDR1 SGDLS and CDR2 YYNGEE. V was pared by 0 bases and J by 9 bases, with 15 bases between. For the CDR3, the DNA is TGTGCCAGCAGCGTAGGAGGGGGGGAAGGTAAAGCTTTCTTT. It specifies CASSVGGGEGKAFF. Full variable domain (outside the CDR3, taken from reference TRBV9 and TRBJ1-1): DSGVTQTPKHLITATGQRVTLRCSPRSGDLSVYWYQQSLDQGLQFLIQYYNGEERAKGNILERFSAQQFPDLHSELNLSSLELGDSALYFCASSVGGGEGKAFFGQGTRLTVV.

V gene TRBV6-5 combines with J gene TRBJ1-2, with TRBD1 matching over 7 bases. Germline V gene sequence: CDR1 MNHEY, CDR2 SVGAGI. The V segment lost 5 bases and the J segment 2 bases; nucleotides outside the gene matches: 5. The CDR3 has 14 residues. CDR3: CASSRQGTNYGYTF. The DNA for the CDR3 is TGTGCCAGCAGTCGACAGGGAACCAACTATGGCTACACCTTC.

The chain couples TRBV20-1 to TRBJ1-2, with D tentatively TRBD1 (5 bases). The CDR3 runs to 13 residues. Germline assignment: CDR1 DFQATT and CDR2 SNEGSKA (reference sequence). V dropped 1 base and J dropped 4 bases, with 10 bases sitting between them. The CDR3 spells CSARAGQAYGYTF. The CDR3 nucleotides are TGCAGTGCTAGAGCAGGGCAGGCCTATGGCTACACCTTC.

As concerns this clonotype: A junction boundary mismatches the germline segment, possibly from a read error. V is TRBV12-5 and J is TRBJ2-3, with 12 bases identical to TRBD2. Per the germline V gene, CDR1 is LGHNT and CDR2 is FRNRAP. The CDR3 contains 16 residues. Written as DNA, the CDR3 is TGTGCTAGTGCCACAGGGACTAGCGGGCCCACAGGTACGCAGTATTTT. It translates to CASATGTSGPTGTQYF.

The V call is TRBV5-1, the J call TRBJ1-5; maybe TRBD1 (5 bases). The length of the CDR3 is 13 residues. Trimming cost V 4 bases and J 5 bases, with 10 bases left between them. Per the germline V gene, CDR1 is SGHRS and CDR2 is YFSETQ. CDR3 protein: CASSRDWDQPQHF. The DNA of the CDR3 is TGCGCCAGCAGCCGGGACTGGGATCAGCCCCAGCATTTT.

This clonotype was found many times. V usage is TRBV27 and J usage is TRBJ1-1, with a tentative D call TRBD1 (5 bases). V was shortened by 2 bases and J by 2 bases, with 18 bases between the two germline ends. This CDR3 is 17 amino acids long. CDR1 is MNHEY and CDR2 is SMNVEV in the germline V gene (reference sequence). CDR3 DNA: TGTGCCAGCAGTTTAAGCCCCCGGCAGGGCCTCAACACTGAAGCTTTCTTT. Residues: CASSLSPRQGLNTEAFF.

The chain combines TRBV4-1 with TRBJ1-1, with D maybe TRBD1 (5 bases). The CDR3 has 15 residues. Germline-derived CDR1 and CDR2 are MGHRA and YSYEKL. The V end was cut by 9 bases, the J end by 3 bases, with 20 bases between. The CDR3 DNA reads TGCGCCAGTTCCGACTATGGGGCGGAGGACACTGAAGCTTTCTTT. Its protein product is CASSDYGAEDTEAFF.

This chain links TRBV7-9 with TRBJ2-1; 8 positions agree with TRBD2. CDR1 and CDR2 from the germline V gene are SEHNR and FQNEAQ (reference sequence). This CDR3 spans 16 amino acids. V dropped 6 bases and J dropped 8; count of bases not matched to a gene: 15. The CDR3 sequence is CASSSGLVRSLDEQFF. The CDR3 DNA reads TGTGCCAGCAGTTCGGGACTAGTCCGAAGCCTCGATGAGCAGTTCTTC.

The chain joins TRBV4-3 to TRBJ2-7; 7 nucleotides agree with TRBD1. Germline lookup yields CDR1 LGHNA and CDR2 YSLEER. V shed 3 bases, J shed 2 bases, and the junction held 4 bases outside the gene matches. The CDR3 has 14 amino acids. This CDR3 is CASSQYTGAYEQYF. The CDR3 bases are TGCGCCAGCAGCCAGTATACAGGGGCCTACGAGCAGTACTTC.